This T cell receptor (beta chain) originates from a study of blood T cell repertoires in COVID-19. About the study: T cells, B-cell-depleted T cells, or PBMCs supplied cDNA or gDNA.

The study assigned cohorts using participant-reported clinical history. Recovered participants had two consecutive negative NP/OP PCR tests, healthcare professional clearance, or symptom resolution. The method was immunoSEQ multiplex PCR; TCRdb's version includes in-frame clones alone and lacks a portion of them. Altogether some 350,000 clones are present, approximately 87% being singletons, with the ten largest covering approximately 5.3%. This clone was observed a single time. This CDR3 region has 13 residues. CDR1 and CDR2 (germline): SGHTA, FQGNSA. V trimming: 5 bases; J trimming: 7 bases; junction bases outside the gene matches: 7.

V is TRBV7-2 and J is TRBJ2-5; 7 bases agree with TRBD1. This sequence originates from a woman between 25 and 40 years old who had recovered from COVID-19. Source material: PBMCs or T cells enriched from blood (not recorded which). The CDR3 region has the DNA TGTGCCAGCAGCCCGCGACAGGGTGGGACCCAGTACTTC. It is translated as CASSPRQGGTQYF. The variable domain in full, completed from reference TRBV7-2 and TRBJ2-5, reads GAGVSQSPSNKVTEKGKDVELRCDPISGHTALYWYRQSLGQGLEFLIYFQGNSAPDKSGLPSDRFSAERTGGSVSTLTIQRTQQEDSAVYLCASSPRQGGTQYFGPGTRLLVL.